This T cell receptor beta chain was obtained from a study of beta chain features in type 1 diabetes. The ends lost 9 bases at V and 5 bases at J; junction bases unmatched: 10. This CDR3 has 13 amino acids. Germline V gene sequence: CDR1 SGHRS, CDR2 YFSETQ. The study, taken as a whole, reports: Among all four CD4+ subsets, Type 1 diabetes patients had TCRB CDR3s that were moderately but significantly shorter.

Isolated RNA was reverse transcribed in full, so expressed TCRB transcripts were sequenced. Clones were sequenced by immunoSEQ multiplex PCR, and TCRdb holds only the in-frame ones, with some missing. The sample carries over 650,000 clones, over 11% recorded once. The sample holds a few counts of this clone. The antigen is unknown. The sequenced sample consisted of naive CD4+ T cells from blood. The sequence derives from a young man with type 1 diabetes. The chain links TRBV5-1 to TRBJ2-7; 8 positions agree with TRBD1. Here the CDR3 DNA reads TGCGCCACCTCCCGGCAGGGGGCAGACGAGCAGTACTTC. This gives the protein CATSRQGADEQYF.